There are a few counts of the clone carrying this T cell receptor (beta chain). Antigen specificity is unknown. Constant-segment primers served in 5'RACE that generated TCR alpha and TCR beta cDNA libraries bearing sample barcodes and UMIs. TCRdb reprocessed the 5' RACE reads with MiXCR, giving one entry per CDR3 protein. This table holds 120,000 or so distinct CDR3 sequences, approximately 15% found once. The data originate from a study of T-cell memory formation after mild COVID-19. Study summary: Largely, the TCR clusters proved donor specific. General observations from the study: Prior to infection, memory already included some responding clones, suggesting cross-reactive memory joined. Mostly located in CM and EM were contracting CD4+ clones, with contracting CD8+ clones located in EMRA.

V lost 0 bases and J 1 base, leaving 10 bases between the germline ends. The CDR3 runs to 15 residues. Germline loops: CDR1 LGHNA, CDR2 YSLEER. The sequence was collected from an adult woman who had mild COVID-19 (a few samples of this study predate the infection). Cell type and time point are not known. This chain joins TRBV4-3 and TRBJ2-7; D remains ambiguous. Input material: PBMCs or a T cell subset sorted from them (not recorded which). The DNA of the CDR3 is TGCGCCAGCAGCCAAGATTTGTTCGAGTCCTACGAGCAGTACTTC. Its translation: CASSQDLFESYEQYF.